This TCR beta chain comes out of a study of blood T cell repertoires in COVID-19. Study-wide background: Sample material is recorded as cDNA or gDNA derived from T cells, B-cell-depleted T cells, or PBMCs.

Authors' processing steps: From reference gene primer amplification, estimates of nucleated cell counts were derived. TCRdb's copy holds only in-frame clones and misses some; the assay was immunoSEQ multiplex PCR. V and J calls and clone size are given by that table; D and trimming were obtained from the DNA. The sample includes fewer than 300,000 clones, 82% of them seen just once. This clone came up a few times. The length of the CDR3 is 13 residues. Germline CDR1 reads SGHTS; CDR2 reads YDEGEE. The receptor was derived from a woman in her late teens or twenties with acute or convalescent COVID-19. The gene calls are TRBV5-8 and TRBJ2-1; 12 bases are a match to TRBD2. Sample: peripheral blood. DNA of the CDR3: TGTGCAACGACTAGCGGGAGTTACAATGAGCAGTTCTTC. Translation gives CATTSGSYNEQFF.